The rows below give T cell receptor beta chains drawn from one sample of a study of pediatric ulcerative colitis. The assay was immunoSEQ multiplex PCR, and TCRdb's table has in-frame clones only and misses some. The sample shows about 17,000 clones, roughly 70% of them seen only once. The sequencing sample was made of gut tissue. These receptors came from a girl aged 10-17 years with moderate ulcerative colitis. The CDR3 runs from the conserved cysteine through the conserved F or W. The D gene is left open where the match is weak. Clone sizes are given selectively: once, few, many, or a class where the clone is expanded.

>TRBJ2-6|.|TRBV14|.
CASTQGGFGANVLTF
TGTGCCAGCACACAAGGAGGGTTCGGGGCCAACGTCCTGACTTTC
>TRBJ1-3|.|TRBV4-1|.
CASSQEGHRAGNTIYF
TGCGCCAGCAGCCAAGAAGGTCACAGGGCAGGAAACACCATATATTTT
>TRBJ1-5|medium-sized|TRBV19|.
CASSIVGGIRYGSNQPQHF
TGTGCCAGTAGTATAGTGGGGGGAATTAGGTATGGAAGCAATCAGCCCCAGCATTTT
>TRBJ1-1|few|TRBV10-2|TRBD1
CASLDRGRGTEAFF
TGCGCCAGCCTTGACAGGGGGCGCGGGACTGAAGCTTTCTTT
>TRBJ2-2|.|TRBV5-4|.
CASSLGGSGELFF
TGTGCCAGCAGCTTGGGGGGCTCCGGGGAGCTGTTTTTT
>TRBJ2-3|.|TRBV6-6|.
CASSSKAGVDTQYF
TGTGCCAGCAGTTCAAAGGCAGGAGTAGATACGCAGTATTTT
>TRBJ1-4|few|TRBV4-2|TRBD1
CASSQVGTGNEKLFF
TGTGCCAGCAGCCAAGTCGGGACAGGGAATGAAAAACTGTTTTTT
>TRBJ2-3|.|TRBV9|.
CASSVSTDTQYF
TGTGCCAGCAGCGTCAGCACAGATACGCAGTATTTT
>TRBJ1-1|.|TRBV7-2|.
CASSSLWGAGNTEAFF
TGTGCCAGCAGCTCACTCTGGGGGGCCGGAAACACTGAAGCTTTCTTT
>TRBJ1-6|.|TRBV7-3|.
CASSLGTPDAGSPLHF
TGTGCCAGCAGCTTAGGGACGCCGGACGCTGGTTCACCCCTCCACTTT
>TRBJ2-2|.|TRBV11-3|.
CASSFRGSGELFF
TGTGCCAGCAGCTTTAGGGGGAGCGGGGAGCTGTTTTTT
>TRBJ2-5|once|TRBV9|.
CASSVGEMARETQYF
TGTGCCAGCAGCGTAGGGGAGATGGCGAGAGAGACCCAGTACTTC
>TRBJ2-1|.|TRBV5-1|TRBD1
CASNQGAPYNEQFF
TGCGCCAGCAACCAGGGGGCTCCCTACAATGAGCAGTTCTTC
>TRBJ2-1|.|TRBV27|TRBD1
CASSWDRGNNEQFF
TGTGCCAGCAGTTGGGACAGGGGAAACAATGAGCAGTTCTTC
>TRBJ1-1|.|TRBV7-9|.
CASSRKGGMNTEAFF
TGTGCCAGCAGCCGAAAGGGGGGTATGAACACTGAAGCTTTCTTT
>TRBJ2-5|.|TRBV13|TRBD1
CASTGQGGMETQYF
TGTGCCAGCACCGGACAGGGGGGTATGGAGACCCAGTACTTC